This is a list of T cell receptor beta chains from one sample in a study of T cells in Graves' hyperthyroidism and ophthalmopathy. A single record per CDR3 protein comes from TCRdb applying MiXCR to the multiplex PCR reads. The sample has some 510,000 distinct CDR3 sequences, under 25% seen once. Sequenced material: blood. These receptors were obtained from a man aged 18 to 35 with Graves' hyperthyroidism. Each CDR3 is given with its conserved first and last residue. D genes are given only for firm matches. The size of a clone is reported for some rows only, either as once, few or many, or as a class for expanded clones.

cdr3_nt: TGTGCCAGCAGTGCGGGACAGCTCACCGGGGAGCTGTTTTTT
cdr3_aa: CASSAGQLTGELFF
clone_size: many
v_call: TRBV12-3/TRBV12-4
j_call: TRBJ2-2
d_call: -
cdr3_length: 14

cdr3_nt: TGCGCCAGCAGCCAGGGCCGGGGAGTACTAGCCAAAAACATTCAGTACTTC
cdr3_aa: CASSQGRGVLAKNIQYF
clone_size: few
v_call: TRBV5-1
j_call: TRBJ2-4
d_call: -
cdr3_length: 17

cdr3_nt: TGCAGCGTTGAAGCTTGGTCCCTCTATGGCTACACCTTC
cdr3_aa: CSVEAWSLYGYTF
clone_size: many
v_call: TRBV29-1
j_call: TRBJ1-2
d_call: -
cdr3_length: 13

cdr3_nt: TGTGCCAGCAGCCTCCGAAGCTACCTGACCAATAGAGGCTACACCTTC
cdr3_aa: CASSLRSYLTNRGYTF
clone_size: few
v_call: TRBV7-3
j_call: TRBJ1-2
d_call: -
cdr3_length: 16

cdr3_nt: TGTGCCAGCAATCCGGAGACCTACGAGCAGTACTTC
cdr3_aa: CASNPETYEQYF
clone_size: -
v_call: TRBV2
j_call: TRBJ2-7
d_call: -
cdr3_length: 12

cdr3_nt: TGTGCCAGCAGCCCGGGGACACCTTACTCCTACGAGCAGTACTTC
cdr3_aa: CASSPGTPYSYEQYF
clone_size: -
v_call: TRBV7-2
j_call: TRBJ2-7
d_call: -
cdr3_length: 15

cdr3_nt: TGTGCCAGCAGCGCTAGCCCCCGACTAGCGATCCAAGAGACCCAGTACTTC
cdr3_aa: CASSASPRLAIQETQYF
clone_size: few
v_call: TRBV11-1
j_call: TRBJ2-5
d_call: TRBD2
cdr3_length: 17

cdr3_nt: TGTGCCAGCAGTACAAACAGGGCCACTGAAGCTTTCTTT
cdr3_aa: CASSTNRATEAFF
clone_size: many
v_call: TRBV28
j_call: TRBJ1-1
d_call: -
cdr3_length: 13

cdr3_nt: TGTGCCTGGAGTAGGGGCGGGGGGAACACCGGGGAGCTGTTTTTT
cdr3_aa: CAWSRGGGNTGELFF
clone_size: -
v_call: TRBV30
j_call: TRBJ2-2
d_call: TRBD2
cdr3_length: 15

cdr3_nt: TGTGCCAGCAGTGAACTAGCGGGGGGCCCCCAAGAGACCCAGTACTTC
cdr3_aa: CASSELAGGPQETQYF
clone_size: few
v_call: TRBV6-1
j_call: TRBJ2-5
d_call: TRBD2
cdr3_length: 16

cdr3_nt: TGTGCCAGCAGCCCCCAAGGCCTAAAGACCCAGTACTTC
cdr3_aa: CASSPQGLKTQYF
clone_size: many
v_call: TRBV12-3/TRBV12-4
j_call: TRBJ2-5
d_call: -
cdr3_length: 13

cdr3_nt: TGTGCCAGCTTAGGGATTATAAACGAGCAGTACTTC
cdr3_aa: CASLGIINEQYF
clone_size: many
v_call: TRBV6-1
j_call: TRBJ2-7
d_call: -
cdr3_length: 12